This TCR beta chain is from a study of post-analysis software for immune sequencing data. For the study at large: Relapsing-remitting, secondary progressive and progressive-relapsing courses of multiple sclerosis were included. General study points: TRBV5-6, TRBV5-1 and TRBV20-1 belonged to a set of roughly five TRBV segments that were more frequent in patients than controls. Strong co-clustering by F measure was seen for same-batch samples.

Germline V gene sequence: CDR1 SGHDT, CDR2 YYEEEE. The junction had 8 bases not matched to a gene; V was cut back by 1 base and J by 13 bases. The CDR3 runs 13 residues. Included in the TCR beta cDNA libraries were unique molecular identifiers. TCRdb redid the calling of the PCR reads with MiXCR, one entry per CDR3 protein. The sample includes roughly 200,000 distinct CDR3 sequences, approximately 29% of them seen just once. This clonotype was counted ten times or more. What it binds is not known. The gene calls are TRBV5-6 and TRBJ2-1; 7 positions agree with TRBD1. The material sequenced was blood. The sequence was collected from a girl younger than 18 with multiple sclerosis. The CDR3 here is CASSLFQGTDQFF. DNA for the CDR3: TGTGCCAGCAGCTTGTTTCAGGGGACAGATCAGTTCTTC.